This TCR beta chain is from a study of T cell changes during pregnancy in multiple sclerosis. Produced via immunoSEQ multiplex PCR; TCRdb's table is partial and in-frame only. The sample has roughly 99,000 clones; just under 95% are singletons. The sample holds one count of this clone. CDR1 LGHNA and CDR2 YSLEER come from the germline V gene. The CDR3 covers 15 residues. The V end lost 1 base, the J end lost 2 bases, and 11 bases lay between the germline ends. The receptor was derived from a female donor in good health, enrolled as a control in a pregnancy study. This chain uses TRBV4-3 with TRBJ1-2; no firm D call. Sample: peripheral blood, taken in the third trimester of pregnancy. CDR3 nucleotide sequence: TGCGCCAGCAGCCAAGGAAGATCCAGAAACTATGGCTACACCTTC. Amino acid sequence: CASSQGRSRNYGYTF.